This T cell receptor (beta chain) stems from a study of T cell changes during pregnancy in multiple sclerosis. Only in-frame clones appear in the TCRdb table, and some are missing; sequencing was by immunoSEQ multiplex PCR. The table lists about 67,000 clones, 92% of them singletons. The V end was cut by 4 bases, the J end by 3 bases, with 13 bases between. Looked up from germline, CDR1 is MNHNY and CDR2 is SVGAGI (reference sequence). The CDR3 length is 15 residues. Material: peripheral blood, obtained after pregnancy. This clonotype originated in a female donor with multiple sclerosis, enrolled in a pregnancy study. V usage is TRBV6-6 and J usage is TRBJ1-5; possibly TRBD1 for D (5 bases). CDR3 loop: CASSFGASVNQPQHF. The CDR3 region has the DNA TGTGCCAGCAGTTTTGGGGCCTCAGTCAATCAGCCCCAGCATTTT.